The clone carrying this TCR beta chain occurred once. V gave up 7 bases and J gave up 2 bases, with 11 bases separating them. CDR1 and CDR2 (germline): LNHDA, SQIVND (reference sequence). The CDR3 contains 13 residues. This table comes from immunoSEQ multiplex PCR, and its TCRdb copy is limited to in-frame clones, with some not included. The sample carries tens of thousands of clones, roughly four fifths recorded once. The data originate from a study of radiation and T cells in renal cell carcinoma. Study context: Nephrectomy followed 15 Gy stereotactic body radiation by 4 weeks.

Time point denoted: baseline pretreatment blood. Treatment specified: 15 Gy SBRT to primary tumor, nephrectomy 4 weeks later. The sequencing here drew on blood, taken from a patient whose treatment included radiotherapy and nephrectomy. The receptor was derived from a man in his fifties or sixties with renal cell carcinoma. V usage is TRBV19 and J usage is TRBJ1-1; possibly TRBD1 for D (5 bases). CDR3 protein: CASKTELNTEAFF. CDR3 bases: TGTGCCAGTAAGACAGAATTAAACACTGAAGCTTTCTTT.